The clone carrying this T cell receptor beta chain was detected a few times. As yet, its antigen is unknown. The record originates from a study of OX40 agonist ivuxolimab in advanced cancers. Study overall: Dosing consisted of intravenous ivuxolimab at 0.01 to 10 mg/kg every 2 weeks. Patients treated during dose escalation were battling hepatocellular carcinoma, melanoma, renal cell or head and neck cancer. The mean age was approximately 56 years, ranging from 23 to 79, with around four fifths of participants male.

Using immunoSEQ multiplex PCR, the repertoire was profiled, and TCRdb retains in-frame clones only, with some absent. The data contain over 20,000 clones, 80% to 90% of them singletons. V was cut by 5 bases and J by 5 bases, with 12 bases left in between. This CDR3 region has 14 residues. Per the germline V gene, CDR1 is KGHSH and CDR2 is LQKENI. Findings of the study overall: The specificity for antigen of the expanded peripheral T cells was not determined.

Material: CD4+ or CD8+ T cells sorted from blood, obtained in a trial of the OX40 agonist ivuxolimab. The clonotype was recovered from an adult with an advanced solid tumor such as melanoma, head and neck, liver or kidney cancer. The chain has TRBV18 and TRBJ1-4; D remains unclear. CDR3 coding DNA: TGTGCCAGCTCATCCGCGCAGCTAAATGAAAAACTGTTTTTT. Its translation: CASSSAQLNEKLFF. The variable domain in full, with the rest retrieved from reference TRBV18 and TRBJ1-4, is NAGVMQNPRHLVRRRGQEARLRCSPMKGHSHVYWYRQLPEEGLKFMVYLQKENIIDESGMPKERFSAEFPKEGPSILRIQQVVRGDSAAYFCASSSAQLNEKLFFGSGTQLSVL.